This TCR beta chain was identified during a study of Tregs in tolerant kidney transplant recipients. The CDR3 is made up of 12 amino acids. Per the germline V gene, CDR1 is SGHVS and CDR2 is FQNEAQ. V was clipped by 4 bases and J by 3 bases, with 4 bases between them. Assay: immunoSEQ multiplex PCR; the TCRdb copy retains only in-frame clones and omits some. This sample carries 100,000 to 150,000 clones, about 91% of them seen once, and the ten largest clones take around 0.58%. Sequencing was carried out using CD4+ T cells from blood. The receptor comes from a human donor in good health. The chain recombines TRBV7-8 with TRBJ2-4; no reliable D call. CDR3 in amino acids: CASSSFKNIQYF. In DNA form, the CDR3 reads TGTGCCAGCAGCTCTTTCAAAAACATTCAGTACTTC. Combining the CDR3 with reference TRBV7-8 and TRBJ2-4 gives the whole variable domain GAGVSQSPRYKVAKRGQDVALRCDPISGHVSLFWYQQALGQGPEFLTYFQNEAQLDKSGLPSDRFFAERPEGSVSTLKIQRTQQEDSAVYLCASSSFKNIQYFGAGTRLSVL.